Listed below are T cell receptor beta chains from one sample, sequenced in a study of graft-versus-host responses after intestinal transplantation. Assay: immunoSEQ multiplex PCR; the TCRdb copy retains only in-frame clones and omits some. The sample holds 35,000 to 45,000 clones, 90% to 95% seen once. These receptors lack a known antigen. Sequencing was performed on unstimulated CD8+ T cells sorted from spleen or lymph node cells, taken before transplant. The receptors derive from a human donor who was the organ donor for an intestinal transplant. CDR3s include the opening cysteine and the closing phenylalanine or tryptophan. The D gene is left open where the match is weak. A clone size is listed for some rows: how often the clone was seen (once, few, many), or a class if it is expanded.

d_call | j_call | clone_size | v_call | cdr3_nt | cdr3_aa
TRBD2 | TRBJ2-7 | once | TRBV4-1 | TGCGCCAGCATGTTGGAAGCGGGGGGAGCCTACGAGCAGTACTTC | CASMLEAGGAYEQYF
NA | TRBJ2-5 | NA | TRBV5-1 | TGCGCCAGCAGCTTGCTCTGGCGGGAAGCCCAAGAGACCCAGTACTTC | CASSLLWREAQETQYF
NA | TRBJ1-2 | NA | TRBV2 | TGTGCCAGCGCGCCTCGGGGTGGCTACACCTTC | CASAPRGGYTF
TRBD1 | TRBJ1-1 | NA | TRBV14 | TGTGCCAGCAGCCAAGCGAACAGGGGCCCGAACACTGAAGCTTTCTTT | CASSQANRGPNTEAFF
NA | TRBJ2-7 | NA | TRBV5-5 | TGTGCCAGCAGCACTGGGACGGACGAGCAGTACTTC | CASSTGTDEQYF
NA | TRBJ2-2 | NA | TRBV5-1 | TGCGCCAGCAGCTTTCGGGACACCGGGGAGCTGTTTTTT | CASSFRDTGELFF
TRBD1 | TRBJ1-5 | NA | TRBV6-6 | TGTGCCAGCAGAGCTACAGGGGCGTATCAGCCCCAGCATTTT | CASRATGAYQPQHF
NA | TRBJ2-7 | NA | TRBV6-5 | TGTGCCAGCAGCTTGGTGCGGGGTTCCTCCTACGAGCAGTACTTC | CASSLVRGSSYEQYF
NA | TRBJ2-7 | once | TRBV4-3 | TGCGCCAGCAGCCAGACCCGGGACAACTCCTACGAGCAGTACTTC | CASSQTRDNSYEQYF
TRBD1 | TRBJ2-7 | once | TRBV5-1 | TGCGCCAGCAGCTGGGCGACAGGGGGCGGCTACGAGCAGTACTTC | CASSWATGGGYEQYF
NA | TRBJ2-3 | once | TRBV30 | TGTGCCTGGAGTGTGGGTGGGGCCGGCACAGATACGCAGTATTTT | CAWSVGGAGTDTQYF
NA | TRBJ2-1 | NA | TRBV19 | TGTGCCAGTAGTATATCGTCGTCGGGCCAAGAGCAGTTCTTC | CASSISSSGQEQFF
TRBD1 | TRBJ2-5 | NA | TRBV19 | TGTGCCAGTAGTCCAGGGACAGGGTTTGAGGAGACCCAGTACTTC | CASSPGTGFEETQYF
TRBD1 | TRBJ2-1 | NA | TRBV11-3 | TGTGCCAGCAGCGGGGACAGGAATAATGAGCAGTTCTTC | CASSGDRNNEQFF
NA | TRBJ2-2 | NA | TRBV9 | TGTGCCAGCAGCGCACAGATAGAGGGAAAGGTCGGGGAGCTGTTTTTT | CASSAQIEGKVGELFF
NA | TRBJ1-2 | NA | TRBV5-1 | TGCGCCAGCAGCTTGGCCCGGGACCTTCCCGCAGATGGCTACACCTTC | CASSLARDLPADGYTF
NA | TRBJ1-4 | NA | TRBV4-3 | TGCGCCAGCAGCCAAGTCCAGGTTGGAACTAATGAAAAACTGTTTTTT | CASSQVQVGTNEKLFF
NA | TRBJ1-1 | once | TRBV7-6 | TGTGCCAGCAGCTTAGCCCCAAGTGATGAAGCTTTCTTT | CASSLAPSDEAFF
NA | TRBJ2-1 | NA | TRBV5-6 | TGTGCCAGCAGAGGATGGGGCTCCTACAATGAGCAGTTCTTC | CASRGWGSYNEQFF
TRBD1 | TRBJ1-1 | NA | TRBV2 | TGTGCCAGCAAGGGACAGGGGAACACTGAAGCTTTCTTT | CASKGQGNTEAFF
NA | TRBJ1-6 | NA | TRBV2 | TGTGCCAGCAGTGGCACGCCCCTCCACTTT | CASSGTPLHF
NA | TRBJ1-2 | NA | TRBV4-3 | TGCGCCAGCAGCCAAGACTCGGCCAACTCTAACTATGGCTACACCTTC | CASSQDSANSNYGYTF
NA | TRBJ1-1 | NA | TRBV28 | TGTGCCAGCAGTCCGACGGACACTGAAGCTTTCTTT | CASSPTDTEAFF
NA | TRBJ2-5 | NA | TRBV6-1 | TGTGCCAGCAGTGAGTGGGGGGACACTTACCAAGAGACCCAGTACTTC | CASSEWGDTYQETQYF
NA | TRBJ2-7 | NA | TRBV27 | TGTGCCAGCAGGGGGGGTGCCGGGGCCACCTACGAGCAGTACTTC | CASRGGAGATYEQYF
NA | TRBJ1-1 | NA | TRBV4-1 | TGCGCCAGCAGCCAATCATTGAACACTGAAGCTTTCTTT | CASSQSLNTEAFF
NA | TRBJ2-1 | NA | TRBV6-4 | TGTGCCAGCAGTGTCGACAGGTACAATGAGCAGTTCTTC | CASSVDRYNEQFF
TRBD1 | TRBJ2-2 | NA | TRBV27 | TGTGCCAGCAGTTACAGGGGCCCGGGATGGGAGAACACCGGGGAGCTGTTTTTT | CASSYRGPGWENTGELFF
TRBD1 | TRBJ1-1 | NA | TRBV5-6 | TGTGCCAGCAGCTTGGAGCAGGGGGGCACTGAAGCTTTCTTT | CASSLEQGGTEAFF
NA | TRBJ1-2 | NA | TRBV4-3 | TGCGCCAGCAGCCAAGGAAATATGGGAAGTGGCTACACCTTC | CASSQGNMGSGYTF